The clone carrying this T cell receptor beta chain appeared a single time. The method was immunoSEQ multiplex PCR; TCRdb's version includes in-frame clones alone and lacks a portion of them. The data contain tens of thousands of clones, 94% of them singletons. This sample was included in a study of technical replicates of blood from several donors. The CDR3 is made up of 15 amino acids. The germline V and J ends were trimmed by 1 base and 2 bases, with 9 bases remaining between them. Germline-derived CDR1 and CDR2 are MGHRA and YSYEKL. This sequence originates from a human donor in good health. Sequencing was performed on T cells isolated from PBMCs. The rearrangement joins TRBV4-1 to TRBJ1-3, with a tentative D call TRBD1 (6 bases). The CDR3 nucleotides read TGCGCCAGCAGCCAAGCGGCAGGGGCTGGAAACACCATATATTTT. This translates into CASSQAAGAGNTIYF.